This T cell receptor (beta chain) is drawn from a study of identical twins (dated by TCRdb to about 2016). General notes on the study: To test whether fetal clonotypes persist, the study used deep sequencing on TCR alpha and beta repertoires from monozygotic twins, unrelated adults of various ages, and cord blood. To rule out contamination, replicate twin experiments were performed at different times with different library preparation protocols.

In this sample, this clonotype turned up many times. Its recognized antigen is unknown. Within one base of it there is no much larger clone, and no base qualities were kept. General findings and caveats noted by the study authors: Invariant T cells such as MAIT and iNKT could partly confound zero-insertion analyses, although diverse VJ usage argued against such confounding for most clonotypes. Abundant cord blood beta clonotypes carried fewer insertions; young adult naive repertoires showed a weaker similar trend, while memory repertoires showed none. In monozygotic twins, recombination models systematically underestimated out-of-frame TCR alpha sharing, but the models matched the sharing seen between unrelated individuals. Because the same donors could not be followed over many years, the conclusions depended on cross-sectional statistical analysis. In beta out-of-frame sequences, excess twin sharing was weaker, because having fewer shared sequences lowered the signal-to-noise ratio. Compared with coincidental sharing between unrelated individuals, out-of-frame TCR alpha sequences shared between twins had an excess of sequences with low generation probability.

Trimming costs V 4 bases and J 4 bases, and their ends lie 11 bases apart. Looking up the germline V gene yields CDR1 SGHRS and CDR2 YFSETQ. Inclusive of the bounding cysteine and phenylalanine, the CDR3 is 14 residues long. This entry keeps only the CDR3 DNA: 42 bases, framed from base 1. Every donor in the study was a healthy Caucasian. Using Miltenyi CD45RO+ enrichment and human naive T-cell isolation kits, memory (CD45RO+) and naive T cells were isolated from PBMC. The library was prepared using 5' RACE. The listed sequencing device is Illumina HiSeq 2000. A universal primer binding site was introduced by template switching, and a unique molecular identifier was present in the final cDNA, enabling accurate counting of TCR cDNA molecules. First-strand cDNA for TCR alpha and beta chains was synthesized from specific primers in the conserved constant-segment region. To control for contamination, each cDNA library was double barcoded with a SMART-Mk sample barcode plus Illumina barcodes. TruSeq adapter sequences along with Illumina sample barcodes were introduced in two successive PCR steps. The TCR alpha and beta cDNA libraries were sequenced on the Illumina HiSeq platform using custom primers. In the original analysis: MiGEC was used to process raw reads and extract unique molecular identifiers, and MiXCR was used to find CDR3 positions. Recombination models were inferred per individual with the repgenHMM and IGoR tools using an EM algorithm. The tcR package in R was used for shared clonotype analysis, with sharing normalized by the product of cloneset sizes. To study raw recombination free of thymic and clonal selection effects, out-of-frame nonproductive sequences were analyzed. TCRdb trimmed public reads at Q25 via fastp, called clones via MiXCR and kept in-frame beta chains. CDR3 protein sequences are deduplicated, and each keeps its most common genes and DNA. The V and J calls follow TCRdb's processing rather than the paper's. This sample holds 150,000 or so distinct CDR3 sequences; roughly 3.3% were observed only once. The leading ten clones occupy 8.1% of the sample.

The sequence links TRBV5-1 to TRBJ2-2; the D gene assignment is ambiguous. The sequencing input was memory T cells sorted from blood. What this sample's cell subset or site label stands for: CD45RO+ enriched T cells. This clonotype was obtained from a man in his late teens or twenties in good health. At the DNA level, the sequence is TGCGCCAGCAGCGCCACAGTTGGCACCGGGGAGCTGTTTTTT. Translated, this gives CASSATVGTGELFF.